This T cell receptor (beta chain) was retrieved from a study of multiple sclerosis patients with progressive multifocal leukoencephalopathy. Specified time point: before natalizumab initiation. T0 refers to blood drawn before natalizumab was first infused. The V segment lost 5 bases and the J segment 2 bases; nucleotides outside the gene matches: 5. This CDR3 is built from 15 residues. CDR1 is SGHRS, CDR2 YFSETQ, per germline. Sequencing was performed with immunoSEQ multiplex PCR; in TCRdb, only in-frame clones are kept and a portion is missing. The table includes approximately 31,000 clones, approximately 91% detected once. The study, taken as a whole, reports: Before and during natalizumab, the clones expanded at PML already existed. In most PML patients, TRB repertoires appeared less diverse by entropy. It is unclear whether the findings reflect JC virus infection or general immunocompromise.

In regard to this clone: Its target is unknown.

This receptor was obtained from a human donor with multiple sclerosis. The sequencing input was PBMCs. V gene TRBV5-1 combines with J gene TRBJ1-5, with 9 bases fitting TRBD1. The CDR3 DNA sequence: TGCGCCAGCAGAGAAGGGACAGGGCGCAATCAGCCCCAGCATTTT. This translates into CASREGTGRNQPQHF.